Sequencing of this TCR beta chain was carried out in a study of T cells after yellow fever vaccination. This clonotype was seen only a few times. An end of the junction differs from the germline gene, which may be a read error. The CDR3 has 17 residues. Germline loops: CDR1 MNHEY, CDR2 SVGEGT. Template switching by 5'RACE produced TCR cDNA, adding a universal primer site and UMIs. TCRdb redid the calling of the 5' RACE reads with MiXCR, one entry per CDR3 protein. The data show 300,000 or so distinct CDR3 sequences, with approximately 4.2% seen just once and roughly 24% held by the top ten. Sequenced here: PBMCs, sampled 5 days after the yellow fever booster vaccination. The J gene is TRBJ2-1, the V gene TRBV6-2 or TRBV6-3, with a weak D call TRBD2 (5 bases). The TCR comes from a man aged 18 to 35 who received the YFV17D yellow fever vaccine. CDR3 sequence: CATSGGWRVSSYNEQFF. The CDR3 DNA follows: TGTGCCACCAGTGGCGGTTGGCGGGTGTCGTCTTACAATGAGCAGTTCTTC.